This T cell receptor beta chain was documented in a study of beta chain features in type 1 diabetes. Germline loops: CDR1 SGHTA, CDR2 FQGNSA. The CDR3 length is 14 residues. This clone occurred a few times. Its target is unknown. Mismatch with germline at one junction end may stem from a read error. Investigators reverse transcribed all isolated RNA, so they sequenced expressed TCRB transcripts. Assay used: immunoSEQ multiplex PCR; TCRdb lists only in-frame clones, some missing. This table holds 300,000 to 350,000 clones, around 8.5% found once. Using CD45RO/CCR7/CD25/CD127/CD95/CD27, CD4+ naive, central memory, regulatory and stem cell-like memory cells were sorted. Points from the study as a whole: Researchers caution that PCR might favor shorter templates, equally among patients and controls. A cDNA-based sequencing approach could over-represent cells with high TCR expression. Type 1 diabetes patients had TCRB CDR3s that were shorter (moderately but significantly so) in all four CD4+ subsets. Among type 1 diabetes patients, VDJ junctions had fewer insertions and more deletions.

The rearrangement uses TRBV7-2 and TRBJ2-1, with D possibly being TRBD2 (5 bases). Material: central memory CD4+ T cells from blood. The sequence was obtained from a young man with type 1 diabetes. CDR3 protein: CASSLAIGVKDSIF. The CDR3, as DNA: TGTGCCAGCAGCTTAGCAATCGGGGTGAAGGACTCGATCTTC.